These 2 T cell receptor beta chains came from one sample sequenced in a study of cytomegalovirus exposure and HLA in healthy donors. The primer mix had 60 Vbeta and 13 Jbeta primers. Method: immunoSEQ multiplex PCR; TCRdb's copy keeps in-frame clones and lacks some. The profile shows 140,000 or so clones, just under 85% of them singletons. Sequencing input: PBMCs. These receptors were obtained from a woman aged 55 to 70 in good health and CMV-seropositive.

The rearrangement links TRBV6-5 to TRBJ2-5; tentative D call: TRBD2 (6 bases). Germline values: CDR1 MNHEY, CDR2 SVGAGI. The CDR3 covers 14 residues. Trimming cost V 6 bases and J 1 base, with 12 bases left between them. The CDR3 loop reads CASRLSSAQETQYF. DNA of the CDR3: TGTGCCAGCAGGCTTTCTAGCGCCCAAGAGACCCAGTACTTC.

The chain couples TRBV4-2 to TRBJ2-1; TRBD2 agrees at 10 bases. After removal of 6 bases from V and 8 bases from J, the junction contained 7 bases not matched to a gene. From germline, CDR1 is LGHNA and CDR2 YNFKEQ. CDR3 length: 14 amino acids. CDR3 DNA: TGTGCCAGCAGTCCCCGACTAGCGGGCTATGAGCAGTTCTTC. It is translated as CASSPRLAGYEQFF.